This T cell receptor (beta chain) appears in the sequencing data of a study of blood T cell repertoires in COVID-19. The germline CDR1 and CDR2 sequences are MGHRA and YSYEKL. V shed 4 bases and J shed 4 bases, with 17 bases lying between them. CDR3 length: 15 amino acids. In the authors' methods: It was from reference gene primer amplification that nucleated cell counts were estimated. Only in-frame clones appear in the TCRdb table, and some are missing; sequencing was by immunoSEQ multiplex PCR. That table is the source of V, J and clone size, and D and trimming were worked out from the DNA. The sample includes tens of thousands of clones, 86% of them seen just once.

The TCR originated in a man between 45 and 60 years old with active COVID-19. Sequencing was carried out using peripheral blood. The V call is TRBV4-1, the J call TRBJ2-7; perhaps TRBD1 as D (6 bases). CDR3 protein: CASSPPLRGSYEQYF. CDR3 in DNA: TGCGCCAGCAGCCCCCCCCTCAGGGGATCGTACGAGCAGTACTTC.